Shown below are 27 T cell receptor beta chains from a single sample sequenced in a study of shared clonotypes between healthy human individuals (TCRdb year 2020). The protocol used for the library was the immunoSEQ multiplex PCR assay. This immuneACCESS table, as held by TCRdb, lists in-frame sequences with V and J called but not all clones. Of the missing ones, under half trace to an unresolved V gene in checked studies; the others have no known cause. This sample is represented by approximately 980,000 clones; over 75% of them were singletons. Together, the top ten hold approximately 1.5% of the sample. Sequenced: memory CD4+ T cells sorted from blood. The meaning of the sample's cell subset or site label: CD45RA-negative fraction. The origin of the receptors is a man aged 18 to 30 in good health.

The rearrangement links TRBV5-1 to TRBJ2-7; 10 nucleotides align to TRBD2. The CDR3 consists of 17 residues. The V gene's germline CDR1 is SGHRS and CDR2 YFSETQ. J gave up 6 bases and V 3 bases, and 15 bases lay outside the gene matches. The CDR3 region is CASSSYLPSGSGSEQYF. As DNA, the CDR3 is TGCGCCAGCAGCTCCTATCTTCCTAGCGGGAGCGGGTCCGAGCAGTACTTC.

The table lists this clone with a count of one. Other DNA sequences of this sample code for an identical CDR3. The chain is built from TRBV7-8 and TRBJ2-3; 7 bases line up with TRBD1. Germline V CDR1 and CDR2: SGHVS, FQNEAQ. The CDR3 spans 14 residues. Trimming at V came to 5 bases and at J to 1 base, leaving 3 bases not matched to a gene. CDR3 DNA sequence: TGTGCCAGCAGCCTAGGACAGGGCACAGATACGCAGTATTTT. Translation gives CASSLGQGTDTQYF.

This clone was seen only a few times. The J gene is TRBJ2-2, the V gene TRBV2, with D perhaps assigned TRBD1 or TRBD2 (6 bases each). The CDR3 spans 16 residues. V lost 11 bases to trimming and J lost 1 base, with 20 bases between them. The germline V gene encodes CDR1 SNHLY and CDR2 FYNNEI. The DNA for the CDR3 is TGTGCCGGGACTTCGTCTCCAGGGGTGAACACCGGGGAGCTGTTTTTT. Amino acid sequence: CAGTSSPGVNTGELFF.

This chain connects TRBV7-2 to TRBJ1-5, with D possibly being TRBD1 (6 bases). The CDR3 sequence is 15 residues long. CDR1 is SGHTA and CDR2 is FQGNSA in the germline V gene. The V gene lost 4 bases and the J gene lost 1 base, with 11 bases spanning the gap. The CDR3 region is CASSSEGGSNQPQHF. The CDR3 nucleotides read TGTGCCAGCAGCTCCGAGGGGGGGAGCAATCAGCCCCAGCATTTT.

This chain joins TRBV5-3 and TRBJ1-3; 7 bases line up with TRBD1. TRBV5-3 is recorded as an ORF, its role being uncertain. The length of the CDR3 is 16 residues. The V and J ends lost 4 bases and 0 bases, in that order; junction bases with no gene match: 7. This CDR3 reads CARSEEQGRSGNTIYF. For the CDR3, the DNA is TGTGCCAGAAGCGAAGAACAGGGGCGCTCTGGAAACACCATATATTTT.

The gene calls are TRBV5-1 and TRBJ2-7; TRBD1 matches 8 bases. V shed 0 bases, J shed 3 bases, and the junction held 11 bases outside the gene matches. Germline-derived CDR1 and CDR2 are SGHRS and YFSETQ. There are 17 residues in the CDR3. The CDR3 sequence is CASSLGLNGQGFYEQYF. CDR3 nucleotides: TGCGCCAGCAGCTTGGGTTTAAACGGACAGGGTTTCTACGAGCAGTACTTC.

The chain couples TRBV5-1 to TRBJ2-5; 7 nucleotides line up with TRBD2. Germline V gives CDR1 SGHRS, CDR2 YFSETQ. The ends lost 3 bases at V and 0 bases at J; junction bases unmatched: 2. The CDR3 is made up of 14 amino acids. The CDR3: CASSSGLYQETQYF. Here the CDR3 DNA reads TGCGCCAGCAGCTCGGGACTATACCAAGAGACCCAGTACTTC.

This clone was recorded once. The chain links TRBV4-1 to TRBJ2-5; 10 bases line up with TRBD1. Germline assignment: CDR1 MGHRA and CDR2 YSYEKL. The CDR3 has 19 residues. V gave up 0 bases and J gave up 4 bases; unmatched junction bases: 14. The CDR3 coding sequence is TGCGCCAGCAGCCAAGATTCATTTTTGACAGGGGGCGAGGGAGAGACCCAGTACTTC. It yields the protein CASSQDSFLTGGEGETQYF.

CDR3 bases: TGTGCCAGCAGCCACGGGACAAATTGGGCAGATACGCAGTATTTT. Protein product: CASSHGTNWADTQYF. This chain joins TRBV5-8 and TRBJ2-3, with D tentatively TRBD1 (6 bases). The CDR3 totals 15 residues. Germline CDR1 and CDR2: SGHTS and YDEGEE. Trimming left V 4 bases short and J 4 bases short, with 16 bases between. The full variable domain, with the rest looked up from reference TRBV5-8 and TRBJ2-3, is EAGVTQSPTHLIKTRGQQATLRCSPISGHTSVYWYQQALGLGLQFLLWYDEGEERNRGNFPPRFSGRQFPNYSSELNVNALELEDSALYLCASSHGTNWADTQYFGPGTRLTVL.

The chain links TRBV9 to TRBJ1-5; 9 nucleotides align to TRBD1. Germline V gene lookup returns CDR1 SGDLS and CDR2 YYNGEE. The CDR3 totals 16 residues. V gave up 3 bases and J gave up 3 bases; unmatched junction bases: 7. For the CDR3, the DNA is TGTGCCAGCAGCGAGCGACAGGGGGTCTTCAATCAGCCCCAGCATTTT. It is translated as CASSERQGVFNQPQHF.

A note on this clone: The same CDR3 can be traced to other DNA sequences in this sample. The CDR3 DNA sequence: TGTGCCAGTAGTCTGGGGACAGGTAATTCACCCCTCCACTTT. It specifies CASSLGTGNSPLHF. This chain joins TRBV19 and TRBJ1-6, with 8 bases fitting TRBD1. J was trimmed by 6 bases and V by 5 bases; bases with no gene match: 3. The CDR3 is 14 amino acids. The germline V gene encodes CDR1 LNHDA and CDR2 SQIVND (reference sequence).

Concerning this clone: The sample contains more than one DNA sequence encoding this CDR3. CDR3 nucleotides: TGTGCCAGTAGTCTACAGGGCAATCAGCCCCAGCATTTT. This translates into CASSLQGNQPQHF. J is TRBJ1-5 and V is TRBV19, with D perhaps matching TRBD1 (5 bases). This CDR3 is 13 amino acids long. V was cut by 5 bases and J by 2 bases, with 7 bases left in between. CDR1 is LNHDA, CDR2 SQIVND, per germline (reference sequence).

This clone was seen a few times. The DNA of the CDR3 is TGTGCCAGCAGCCAAGATATGGCGGGGTCTGGCTACACCTTC. Its translation: CASSQDMAGSGYTF. V gene TRBV14 combines with J gene TRBJ1-2; no reliable D call. The CDR3 sequence is 14 residues long. Germline V gene lookup returns CDR1 SGHDN and CDR2 FVKESK. V dropped 0 bases and J dropped 7 bases, with 12 bases sitting between them.

To note about this clone: The identical CDR3 is also encoded by other nucleotide sequences in the sample. The chain joins TRBV9 to TRBJ2-5; a weak D match, TRBD1 (6 bases). This CDR3 region has 14 residues. CDR1 is SGDLS, CDR2 YYNGEE, per germline. V shed 1 base and J shed 5 bases, with 12 bases lying between them. The CDR3 region is CASSVTGLGETQYF. CDR3 nucleotide sequence: TGTGCCAGCAGCGTAACAGGGTTAGGGGAGACCCAGTACTTC.

Remarks on this clone: One base separates it from a far larger clone, so it is likely a read error. The chain carries TRBV25-1 and TRBJ2-7; D not certain. The CDR3 is 11 residues long. Germline V gene sequence: CDR1 MGHDK, CDR2 SYGVNS. V was shortened by 3 bases and J by 3 bases, with 3 bases between the two germline ends. The CDR3 sequence is CASSDFYEQYF. DNA of the CDR3: TGTGCCAGCAGTGACTTCTACGAGCAGTACTTC.

The gene calls are TRBV18 and TRBJ2-3; 9 bases are shared with TRBD1. The CDR3 consists of 15 residues. Germline trimming cut 5 bases from V and 7 bases from J; bases unmatched to any gene: 10. The germline CDR1 and CDR2 sequences are KGHSH and LQKENI. CDR3 in amino acids: CASSTGQGDFNTQYF. CDR3 nucleotide sequence: TGTGCCAGCTCAACGGGACAGGGTGATTTTAATACGCAGTATTTT.

The chain uses TRBV19 and TRBJ1-1; TRBD1 matches 9 bases. The J segment lost 4 bases and the V segment lost 1 base, leaving 7 bases of the junction unmatched. There are 16 residues in the CDR3. The germline V gene has CDR1 LNHDA and CDR2 SQIVND (reference sequence). The CDR3 coding sequence is TGTGCCAGTAGTATAGGGACAGGGGATGGGAGCACTGAAGCTTTCTTT. Its translation is CASSIGTGDGSTEAFF.

The chain joins TRBV30 to TRBJ1-1; D gene ambiguous. From germline, CDR1 is GTSNPN and CDR2 SVGIG (reference sequence). The length of the CDR3 is 12 residues. V lost 3 bases and J lost 14, with 19 bases in between. CDR3 amino acids: CAWSDGRSFPFF. CDR3 in DNA: TGTGCCTGGAGCGATGGGAGAAGCTTCCCCTTCTTT.

About this clone itself: The same CDR3 is also encoded by other DNA sequences in this sample. The V and J genes are TRBV11-2 and TRBJ2-7, with 14 bases that match TRBD2. Germline V gene lookup returns CDR1 SGHAT and CDR2 FQNNGV. J was trimmed by 6 bases and V by 5 bases; bases with no gene match: 3. CDR3 size: 14 residues. The CDR3 sequence: CASSPGLAGVEQYF. The DNA of the CDR3 is TGTGCCAGCAGCCCGGGACTAGCGGGAGTCGAGCAGTACTTC.

The table lists this clone with a count of one. The chain employs TRBV30 and TRBJ1-2; TRBD1 is a possible D gene (6 bases). Deletions cut 1 base from V and 7 bases from J, with 10 bases between. Germline lookup yields CDR1 GTSNPN and CDR2 SVGIG (reference sequence). This CDR3 spans 12 amino acids. CDR3 sequence (DNA): TGTGCCTGGAGTGAACAGGGCGGTGGCTACACCTTC. It codes for CAWSEQGGGYTF.

The sample holds one count of this clone. The V call is TRBV5-4, the J call TRBJ2-1, with D perhaps TRBD1 or TRBD2 (5 bases each). This CDR3 spans 15 amino acids. V lost 3 bases to trimming and J lost 2 bases, with 12 bases between them. CDR1 is SGHNT and CDR2 is YYREEE in the germline V gene (reference sequence). The CDR3 DNA reads as TGTGCCAGCAGCTCCGGGACGGAGGCCTACAATGAGCAGTTCTTC. This gives the protein CASSSGTEAYNEQFF. Looking up the rest from reference TRBV5-4 and TRBJ2-1 gives the full variable domain: ETGVTQSPTHLIKTRGQQVTLRCSSQSGHNTVSWYQQALGQGPQFIFQYYREEENGRGNFPPRFSGLQFPNYSSELNVNALELDDSALYLCASSSGTEAYNEQFFGPGTRLTVL.

The chain uses TRBV6-1 and TRBJ1-3, with unresolved D. V was trimmed by 6 bases and J by 7 bases, leaving 22 bases between them. The CDR3 loop spans 16 amino acids. Germline assignment: CDR1 MNHNS and CDR2 SASEGT. CDR3 DNA: TGTGCCAGCAGGGAAACAGCCGACGGAGGATGGAACACCATATATTTT. Protein product: CASRETADGGWNTIYF.

The chain is built from TRBV11-2 and TRBJ2-1; 14 bases are shared with TRBD2. The trim removed 2 bases at V and 8 bases at J, leaving 8 bases unmatched. There are 17 residues in the CDR3. Germline V gene lookup returns CDR1 SGHAT and CDR2 FQNNGV. CDR3 DNA sequence: TGTGCCAGCAGCTTACGGGCGGGGACTAGCGGGAGCTATGAGCAGTTCTTC. Translated: CASSLRAGTSGSYEQFF.

The chain has TRBV2 and TRBJ2-5; unclear D gene. Trimming pared 7 bases from V and 5 bases from J, leaving 14 bases between. This CDR3 spans 13 amino acids. The germline V gene has CDR1 SNHLY and CDR2 FYNNEI. This CDR3 reads CASTWLETETQYF. In DNA form, the CDR3 reads TGTGCCAGCACCTGGCTCGAGACGGAGACCCAGTACTTC.

The chain carries TRBV30 and TRBJ1-1; D might be TRBD1 (6 bases). The CDR3 has 15 residues. Germline assignment: CDR1 GTSNPN and CDR2 SVGIG (reference sequence). Trimming removed 5 bases at V and 5 bases at J, with 21 bases between. The DNA for the CDR3 is TGTGCCTGGCGATGGTGGGGGGGCGCGGGGACTGAAGCTTTCTTT. This gives the protein CAWRWWGGAGTEAFF.

The V and J genes are TRBV7-6 and TRBJ2-7, with 7 nucleotides matching TRBD1. CDR1 is SGHVS, CDR2 FNYEAQ, per germline. With 5 bases clipped from V and 2 bases from J, the junction kept 3 bases outside the gene matches. The CDR3 loop spans 13 amino acids. The CDR3 protein is CASSPQGAYEQYF. The CDR3 coding sequence is TGTGCCAGCAGCCCCCAGGGGGCCTACGAGCAGTACTTC.

CDR3 bases: TGCGCCAGCAGCCTTGGGACAGGGTGGGCCGGGGAGCTGTTTTTT. Residues: CASSLGTGWAGELFF. This chain joins TRBV4-3 and TRBJ2-2; 9 nucleotides line up with TRBD1. Trimming cost V 4 bases and J 6 bases; bases outside gene matches: 6. CDR1 is LGHNA and CDR2 is YSLEER in the germline V gene. CDR3 length: 15 amino acids.